These T cell receptor beta chains were read from a single sample in a study of shared clonotypes between healthy human individuals. Assay used: immunoSEQ multiplex PCR; TCRdb lists only in-frame clones, some missing. The sample has a few million clones, around 94% seen once. The sample taken for sequencing was naive CD4+ T cells sorted from blood. The receptors here all came from a man aged 18 to 30 in good health. Each CDR3 is given with its conserved first and last residue. The D gene is left open where the match is weak. Clone size is given for some rows only: seen once, a few or many times, or a class if the clone is expanded.

-	-	TRBV28	TRBJ2-5	TGTGCCAGCAGTTCCCCCCCACGGAGCCAAGAGACCCAGTACTTC	CASSSPPRSQETQYF
-	TRBD1	TRBV28	TRBJ1-1	TGTGCCACGGCGGGCGGGACAGGGGCAGGGACTGAAGCTTTCTTT	CATAGGTGAGTEAFF
-	TRBD1	TRBV6-5	TRBJ1-1	TGTGCCAGCAGTTACCGGGACAGGGAGTTGTGGCAAGCTTTCTTT	CASSYRDRELWQAFF
-	TRBD1	TRBV30	TRBJ2-2	TGTGCCTGGAATAACAGGGGAAAAACCGGGGAGCTGTTTTTT	CAWNNRGKTGELFF
-	TRBD2	TRBV5-1	TRBJ2-3	TGCGCCAGCAGCTTAGACTCAGCGGGGAGCACAGATACGCAGTATTTT	CASSLDSAGSTDTQYF
-	-	TRBV6-1	TRBJ1-2	TGTGCCAGCAGTGAAGATGTAGGGTCCACCTTC	CASSEDVGSTF
-	TRBD1	TRBV7-2	TRBJ2-3	TGTGCCAGCAGCTTGACAGGGAGCACAGATACGCAGTATTTT	CASSLTGSTDTQYF
-	TRBD1	TRBV18	TRBJ2-7	TGTGCCAGCTCACCATACAGGGGCCCCCTTTCCTACGAGCAGTACTTC	CASSPYRGPLSYEQYF
-	-	TRBV19	TRBJ1-1	TGTGCCAGTAGTATTCGAGACAGGCGAAAGGGGGCTTTCTTT	CASSIRDRRKGAFF
-	-	TRBV10-3	TRBJ1-5	TGTGCCATCAGTGATAATCAGGGGCAGCCCCAGCATTTT	CAISDNQGQPQHF
-	-	TRBV2	TRBJ1-1	TGTGCCAGCACTTATCGAGGGGGGGACACTGAAGCTTTCTTT	CASTYRGGDTEAFF
-	-	TRBV6-1	TRBJ2-6	TGTGCCAGCGAATTCTCTGGGGCCAACGTCCTGACTTTC	CASEFSGANVLTF
-	TRBD1	TRBV6-5	TRBJ2-7	TGTGCCAGCAGTCGGGGACAGGGACCCTACGAGCAGTACTTC	CASSRGQGPYEQYF
-	TRBD2	TRBV4-1	TRBJ2-3	TGCGCCAGCAGCCAAGTAGGCCTAGCGGTAGATACGCAGTATTTT	CASSQVGLAVDTQYF
-	-	TRBV6-1	TRBJ2-7	TGTGCAGTTCCTGGGGAGTTTTCCTACGAGCAGTACTTC	CAVPGEFSYEQYF
-	-	TRBV7-9	TRBJ2-7	TGTGCCAGCAGCTTAGTGGGCTCCCCCGAGCAGTACTTC	CASSLVGSPEQYF
-	-	TRBV11-2	TRBJ2-5	TGTGCCAGCAGCTTATCCGGGACGGTTATCCAAGAGACCCAGTACTTC	CASSLSGTVIQETQYF
-	TRBD1	TRBV9	TRBJ1-2	TGTGCCAGCAGCGTAGCCCAGGGGGCTAACTATGGCTACACCTTC	CASSVAQGANYGYTF
-	-	TRBV30	TRBJ1-1	TGTGCCTGGAGTGTAATTCTCGGACAAGCTTTCTTT	CAWSVILGQAFF
once	TRBD1	TRBV19	TRBJ1-2	TGTGCCAGTAGTCCAGCCGGGACAGGGATTTATGGCTACACCTTC	CASSPAGTGIYGYTF
-	TRBD1	TRBV5-1	TRBJ2-3	TGCGCCAGCAGCTTGGTATCCCTCTTATTTGGATCAGGGGGCAGCGCAGATACACAGTATTTT	CASSLVSLLFGSGGSADTQYF
-	TRBD1	TRBV30	TRBJ1-1	TGTGCCTGGATGCCAGGGGGCACTGAAGCTTTCTTT	CAWMPGGTEAFF
-	-	TRBV10-3	TRBJ1-2	TGTGCCATCAGTGACTCGCTCGGACGGTACTATGGCTACACCTTC	CAISDSLGRYYGYTF
once	TRBD1	TRBV7-6	TRBJ2-6	TGTGCCAGCAGCACGCGGACAGGGGTTTTCCATGGGGCCAACGTCCTGACTTTC	CASSTRTGVFHGANVLTF
-	TRBD2	TRBV7-9	TRBJ2-2	TGTGCCAGCAGCTCCGGACTAGCGGAGAACACCGGGGAGCTGTTTTTT	CASSSGLAENTGELFF
-	TRBD2	TRBV6-1	TRBJ2-4	TGTGCCAGCAGGGTAGCGGGAGGCAGCGGAAACATTCAGTACTTC	CASRVAGGSGNIQYF
-	-	TRBV7-9	TRBJ2-3	TGTGCCAGCAGCCCCGGGTCCCTGGGGACAGATACGCAGTATTTT	CASSPGSLGTDTQYF
-	TRBD1	TRBV11-2	TRBJ1-2	TGTGCCAGCAGCTTAGGAGACAGGGGCACGGAAAGCTACACCTTC	CASSLGDRGTESYTF
few	TRBD1	TRBV2	TRBJ1-1	TGTGCCAGCAGTCTACTCAGGGGGCCGATGAACACTGAAGCTTTCTTT	CASSLLRGPMNTEAFF
-	-	TRBV7-2	TRBJ2-3	TGTGCCAGCAGCTGGAAGTGGGGCACAGATACGCAGTATTTT	CASSWKWGTDTQYF
-	-	TRBV7-9	TRBJ2-3	TGTGCCAGCAGCGCCCCCAAAACAGATACGCAGTATTTT	CASSAPKTDTQYF
-	-	TRBV19	TRBJ1-1	TGTGCCAGTAGTATGGGCCCTTCGTCCACTGAAGCTTTCTTT	CASSMGPSSTEAFF
-	TRBD1	TRBV7-9	TRBJ1-2	TGTGCCAGCAGTTGGGGACAGGACTATGGCTACACCTTC	CASSWGQDYGYTF
-	-	TRBV10-2	TRBJ2-7	TGCGCCAGAGCAGGCACTCCGAGCTCCTACGAGCAGTACTTC	CARAGTPSSYEQYF
-	-	TRBV6-5	TRBJ1-5	TGTGCCAGCAGCCCACAGACTAATAGCAATCAGCCCCAGCATTTT	CASSPQTNSNQPQHF
-	-	TRBV2	TRBJ1-4	TGTGCCAGCAGTGAGGGGACAATAAATGAAAAACTGTTTTTT	CASSEGTINEKLFF
-	TRBD1	TRBV28	TRBJ1-6	TGTGCCAGCAGTTTCCGCCGACAGGGGATAAGCCCCTATAATTCACCCCTCCACTTT	CASSFRRQGISPYNSPLHF
-	TRBD1	TRBV5-1	TRBJ2-3	TGCGCCAGCAGCCTTGGGGGACAGGGGGGCCCGGCTTTCGCAGATACGCAGTATTTT	CASSLGGQGGPAFADTQYF
once	-	TRBV18	TRBJ2-2	TGTGCCAGCTCACCGGAGACAAGAACAGGGACGAACACCGGGGAGCTGTTTTTT	CASSPETRTGTNTGELFF
-	-	TRBV7-2	TRBJ2-7	TGTGCCAGCAGCTTAGTCCAGGGGAGCCCCTACGAGCAGTACTTC	CASSLVQGSPYEQYF
once	TRBD1	TRBV28	TRBJ1-2	TGTGCCAGCAGTTTATATCCAGGGGGCTCCTATGGCTACACCTTC	CASSLYPGGSYGYTF
-	-	TRBV2	TRBJ2-7	TGTGCCAGCTTTCCCCAGGGACAATCCTACGAGCAGTACTTC	CASFPQGQSYEQYF
-	-	TRBV20-1	TRBJ1-1	TGCAGTGAGACAGGGAACACTGAAGCTTTCTTT	CSETGNTEAFF
-	-	TRBV4-1	TRBJ2-7	TGCGCCAGCAGCCAAGATAACGGGGAGCACGAGCAGTACTTC	CASSQDNGEHEQYF
once	TRBD1	TRBV27	TRBJ2-3	TGTGCCAGCAGTTTATCGGAAAGATTAGGACAGGGGTTCACAGATACGCAGTATTTT	CASSLSERLGQGFTDTQYF